The rows below give T cell receptor beta chains drawn from one sample of a study of PD-1 blockade in classical Hodgkin lymphoma. Generated by immunoSEQ multiplex PCR, the TCRdb table keeps only in-frame clones and is missing some. The table includes some 58,000 clones, over 85% detected once. This material consisted of peripheral blood mononuclear cells (PBMCs), taken before the fourth cycle of nivolumab. The receptors here all came from a human donor with classical Hodgkin lymphoma. Each CDR3 is given with its conserved first and last residue. A D gene is named only where the DNA matches it firmly. Clone size appears in some rows only: once, few, many, or a class for an expanded clone.

J: TRBJ2-7
V: TRBV19
D: TRBD1
size: NA
CDR3: CASSLETGGRYEQYF
DNA: TGTGCCAGTAGTCTCGAGACAGGGGGCCGATACGAGCAGTACTTC

J: TRBJ2-7
V: TRBV27
D: NA
size: once
CDR3: CASVDRSSYEQYF
DNA: TGTGCCAGCGTCGACAGGAGCTCCTACGAGCAGTACTTC

J: TRBJ2-6
V: TRBV19
D: TRBD1
size: once
CDR3: CASSGQGVSGANVLTF
DNA: TGTGCCAGTAGCGGACAGGGAGTCTCTGGGGCCAACGTCCTGACTTTC

J: TRBJ2-1
V: TRBV30
D: TRBD1
size: NA
CDR3: CAWARDSRGNEQFF
DNA: TGTGCCTGGGCACGGGACAGCCGGGGCAATGAGCAGTTCTTC

J: TRBJ1-1
V: TRBV6-5
D: NA
size: NA
CDR3: CASRSLNTEAFF
DNA: TGTGCCAGCAGAAGTTTGAACACTGAAGCTTTCTTT

J: TRBJ2-1
V: TRBV7-7
D: TRBD2
size: NA
CDR3: CASSLTSGGSNEQFF
DNA: TGTGCTAGCAGCTTAACTAGCGGGGGCTCCAATGAGCAGTTCTTC

J: TRBJ2-7
V: TRBV4-1
D: TRBD1
size: NA
CDR3: CASSQDPWTGGREQYF
DNA: TGCGCCAGCAGCCAGGACCCATGGACAGGGGGGAGGGAGCAGTACTTC

J: TRBJ1-5
V: TRBV28
D: TRBD1
size: NA
CDR3: CASSPSDRASQPQHF
DNA: TGTGCCAGCAGTCCATCAGACAGGGCGAGTCAGCCCCAGCATTTT

J: TRBJ1-3
V: TRBV7-2
D: NA
size: NA
CDR3: CASSPRSSGNTIYF
DNA: TGTGCCAGCAGCCCCCGCAGCTCTGGAAACACCATATATTTT

J: TRBJ2-5
V: TRBV27
D: TRBD1
size: NA
CDR3: CASRYRGGETQYF
DNA: TGTGCCAGTCGCTACAGGGGTGGTGAGACCCAGTACTTC

J: TRBJ2-1
V: TRBV29-1
D: TRBD2
size: NA
CDR3: CSVMPRTSGRLFEQFF
DNA: TGCAGCGTTATGCCTCGGACTAGCGGGAGGTTATTTGAGCAGTTCTTC

J: TRBJ2-5
V: TRBV27
D: NA
size: NA
CDR3: CASSLGRTETQYF
DNA: TGTGCCAGCAGTTTAGGGCGGACTGAGACCCAGTACTTC

J: TRBJ2-3
V: TRBV7-7
D: NA
size: NA
CDR3: CASSLAGVTDTQYF
DNA: TGTGCTAGCAGCTTAGCAGGGGTCACAGATACGCAGTATTTT

J: TRBJ1-2
V: TRBV11-2
D: NA
size: NA
CDR3: CASSFTALEGYGYTF
DNA: TGTGCCAGCAGCTTCACTGCCCTTGAAGGGTATGGCTACACCTTC

J: TRBJ2-1
V: TRBV11-2
D: TRBD1
size: NA
CDR3: CASSSRTGAYNEQFF
DNA: TGTGCCAGCAGCTCACGGACAGGGGCATACAATGAGCAGTTCTTC

J: TRBJ2-2
V: TRBV10-3
D: NA
size: NA
CDR3: CAISELQNTGELFF
DNA: TGTGCCATCAGTGAGCTTCAGAACACCGGGGAGCTGTTTTTT

J: TRBJ1-1
V: TRBV7-9
D: NA
size: NA
CDR3: CASSLGQNTEAFF
DNA: TGTGCCAGCAGCTTAGGGCAGAACACTGAAGCTTTCTTT

J: TRBJ2-1
V: TRBV5-4
D: TRBD2
size: NA
CDR3: CASSLGREGYNEQFF
DNA: TGTGCCAGCAGCTTGGGGAGGGAGGGCTACAATGAGCAGTTCTTC